These 28 T cell receptor beta chains were all obtained from the same sample, sequenced in a study of blood T cells in healthy people across ages. Sample-barcoded 5' priming and a J-beta primer mix drove a second PCR of roughly 6 to 12 cycles. TCRdb redid the calling of the 5' RACE reads with MiXCR, one entry per CDR3 protein. Of about 2 million distinct CDR3 sequences listed, less than 50% are singletons. The sample was blood. The source of these receptors is a woman aged 40-49 years in good health.

The chain recombines TRBV14 with TRBJ2-7; 9 bases align to TRBD1. The germline V gene encodes CDR1 SGHDN and CDR2 FVKESK. The CDR3 spans 15 residues. The V gene end was trimmed by 2 bases and the J gene end by 7 bases; junction bases not matched to a gene: 9. Here the CDR3 DNA reads TGTGCCAGCAGCCAAAACAGGGGGCGTTTTAATGAGCAGTACTTC. Protein sequence: CASSQNRGRFNEQYF.

The V call is TRBV2, the J call TRBJ2-7; unclear D gene. From germline, CDR1 is SNHLY and CDR2 FYNNEI. V was trimmed by 8 bases and J by 4 bases, leaving 9 bases between them. This CDR3 contains 11 residues. The CDR3 here is CASLGNYEQYF. The CDR3 DNA follows: TGTGCCAGCCTAGGGAATTACGAGCAGTACTTC.

The gene calls are TRBV28 and TRBJ2-3; no clear D. V dropped 5 bases and J dropped 2 bases, with 11 bases sitting between them. Germline loops: CDR1 MDHEN, CDR2 SYDVKM. This CDR3 is 14 amino acids long. The CDR3 bases are TGTGCCAGCAGTGTGGCCAGCTTCACAGATACGCAGTATTTT. The encoded protein is CASSVASFTDTQYF.

The CDR3 sequence: CSVQGWPPKYSYEQYF. The CDR3 nucleotides are TGCAGCGTTCAAGGGTGGCCACCTAAGTATTCCTACGAGCAGTACTTC. The chain is built from TRBV29-1 and TRBJ2-7, with D uncertain. The CDR3 is made up of 16 amino acids. In germline, CDR1 is SQVTM, CDR2 ANQGSEA. Trimming pared 5 bases from V and 1 base from J, leaving 21 bases between.

The rearrangement links TRBV12-3 or TRBV12-4 to TRBJ1-2; 8 bases line up with TRBD1. The junction had 12 bases not matched to a gene; V was cut back by 5 bases and J by 4 bases. The CDR3 loop spans 16 amino acids. The CDR3 spells CASSRPSDRVSYGYTF. The CDR3 nucleotides are TGTGCCAGCAGTCGCCCGTCGGACAGGGTTAGCTATGGCTACACCTTC.

The chain uses TRBV6-2 or TRBV6-3 and TRBJ2-1, with D tentatively TRBD1 (6 bases). Germline values: CDR1 MNHEY, CDR2 SVGEGT. V was trimmed by 6 bases and J by 6 bases, leaving 18 bases between them. The CDR3 spans 15 residues. The CDR3: CASRPRTDTLNEQFF. CDR3 coding DNA: TGTGCCAGCAGACCCCGGACAGACACGCTCAATGAGCAGTTCTTC.

The rearrangement joins TRBV7-8 to TRBJ1-1; TRBD1 matches at 7 bases. Losses at the gene ends were 2 bases for V and 10 bases for J; bases not matched to a gene: 4. The CDR3 extends over 12 amino acids. CDR1 and CDR2 (germline): SGHVS, FQNEAQ. This CDR3 is CASSLRTGTAFF. The CDR3 DNA reads as TGTGCCAGCAGCTTACGGACAGGAACAGCTTTCTTT.

With regard to this clonotype: A junction end diverges from the germline sequence, so it may reflect a read error. The genes are TRBV18 and TRBJ2-7, with 8 nucleotides matching TRBD1. This CDR3 contains 16 residues. CDR1 and CDR2 (germline): KGHSH, LQKENI. CDR3 sequence: CASSPPGGRGPYELYF. The DNA for the CDR3 is TGTGCCAGCTCACCACCGGGAGGCAGGGGGCCCTACGAGCTGTACTTC.

The V gene is TRBV6-2 or TRBV6-3, the J gene TRBJ1-1; D ambiguous. Trimming removed 6 bases at V and 6 bases at J, with 20 bases between. The CDR3 contains 15 residues. Germline CDR1 is MNHEY and CDR2 is SVGEGT. Here the CDR3 reads CASRTFQIRRPEAFF. CDR3 nucleotide sequence: TGTGCCAGCAGAACCTTCCAAATTCGGCGACCTGAAGCTTTCTTT.

At least ten counts were recorded for this clonotype. The gene calls are TRBV4-2 and TRBJ2-1, with 7 bases that match TRBD2. The junction had 6 bases not matched to a gene; V was cut back by 4 bases and J by 3 bases. Germline V gene sequence: CDR1 LGHNA, CDR2 YNFKEQ. The CDR3 runs 15 residues. The CDR3 bases are TGTGCCAGCAGCCCTCAGCGGGGTAGCTACAATGAGCAGTTCTTC. Protein: CASSPQRGSYNEQFF.

As regards this clonotype: A much bigger clone sits one base away, suggesting this may be a read error. The genes are TRBV9 and TRBJ2-5; a weak D match, TRBD2 (5 bases). CDR3 length equals 13 residues. Trimming stripped 4 bases from V and 11 bases from J, with 18 bases between. Germline-derived CDR1 and CDR2 are SGDLS and YYNGEE. This chain's CDR3 is CASSPRGRNEQYF. CDR3 DNA: TGTGCCAGCAGCCCCCGGGGTCGGAATGAGCAGTACTTC.

The chain employs TRBV24-1 and TRBJ2-3; no reliable D call. Looked up from germline, CDR1 is KGHDR and CDR2 is SFDVKD. The germline V and J ends were trimmed by 4 bases and 4 bases, with 8 bases remaining between them. The CDR3 spans 13 residues. CDR3 nucleotide sequence: TGTGCCACCAGTGAGGCAGTGGCAGATACGCAGTATTTT. The encoded protein is CATSEAVADTQYF.

The CDR3 here is CSARKTGTTDTQYF. The CDR3 nucleotides are TGCAGTGCTAGAAAGACCGGGACTACGGATACGCAGTATTTT. This chain joins TRBV20-1 and TRBJ2-3, with TRBD2 matching over 7 bases. In germline, CDR1 is DFQATT, CDR2 SNEGSKA (reference sequence). After removal of 2 bases from V and 6 bases from J, the junction contained 8 bases not matched to a gene. The CDR3 contains 14 residues.

This chain uses TRBV6-1 with TRBJ1-1; 9 bases map to TRBD1. Germline CDR1 is MNHNS and CDR2 is SASEGT. Trimming took 4 bases from V and 4 from J; bases not matched to a gene: 7. This CDR3 contains 15 residues. The DNA of the CDR3 is TGTGCCAGCAGTGGTGGGACAGGGATGATCACTGAAGCTTTCTTT. Amino acid sequence: CASSGGTGMITEAFF.

The chain has TRBV7-8 and TRBJ2-5; D gene uncertain. The end of the DNA fits TRBJ2-7 better, so the J call may be wrong. The CDR3 is 14 amino acids. CDR1 and CDR2 (germline): SGHVS, FQNEAQ. The CDR3 bases are TGTGCCAGCAGCTTTTCGCCGTCCTCGAACGAGCAGTACTTC. It codes for CASSFSPSSNEQYF.

The V and J genes are TRBV6-2 or TRBV6-3 and TRBJ2-3; tentatively, D is TRBD2 (5 bases). Germline V gene data show CDR1 as MNHEY and CDR2 as SVGEGT. V shed 0 bases and J shed 5 bases, with 18 bases lying between them. This CDR3 is built from 17 residues. The CDR3 is CASSYSQRHPLEDTQYF. CDR3 bases: TGTGCCAGCAGTTACTCCCAGCGGCACCCCCTCGAAGATACGCAGTATTTT.

The genes are TRBV20-1 and TRBJ1-5; D gene uncertain. The CDR3 totals 16 residues. Germline V gives CDR1 DFQATT, CDR2 SNEGSKA (reference sequence). The germline V and J ends were trimmed by 1 base and 0 bases, with 13 bases remaining between them. The CDR3: CSARGRLGVSNQPQHF. Here the CDR3 DNA reads TGCAGTGCTAGAGGCAGACTCGGAGTTAGCAATCAGCCCCAGCATTTT.

V and J are TRBV6-1 and TRBJ2-4; 7 positions agree with TRBD2. Germline V gives CDR1 MNHNS, CDR2 SASEGT. After removal of 5 bases from V and 8 bases from J, the junction contained 3 bases not matched to a gene. The length of the CDR3 is 12 residues. The CDR3: CASSPSGYIQYF. CDR3 sequence (DNA): TGTGCCAGCAGTCCTAGCGGATACATTCAGTACTTC.

The chain combines TRBV20-1 with TRBJ1-1; 9 bases are shared with TRBD1. Unmatched junction bases numbered 3, after V lost 0 bases and J lost 10 bases. In germline, CDR1 is DFQATT, CDR2 SNEGSKA (reference sequence). CDR3 length equals 12 residues. CDR3 protein: CSARDTDRGAFF. CDR3 DNA sequence: TGCAGTGCTAGAGATACGGACAGGGGAGCTTTCTTT.

There are many counts of this clonotype. The rearrangement links TRBV6-1 to TRBJ2-7, with D unclear. The CDR3 loop spans 14 amino acids. Germline CDR1 reads MNHNS; CDR2 reads SASEGT. Trimming took off 2 bases at V and 1 base at J, with 9 bases between the two ends. CDR3 DNA sequence: TGTGCCAGCAGTGAACCGGGTTGGTCCTACGAGCAGTACTTC. Translation: CASSEPGWSYEQYF.

With regard to this clonotype: This may stem from a read error, because a much larger clone lies one nucleotide away. V usage is TRBV7-2 and J usage is TRBJ2-5, with D possibly TRBD2 on 5 matching bases. Germline V CDR1 and CDR2: SGHTA, FQGNSA. The CDR3 contains 14 residues. V lost 3 bases and J 5 bases, leaving 13 bases between the germline ends. The CDR3 is CASSLYGKVETQYF. The DNA for the CDR3 is TGTGCCAGCAGCTTGTACGGGAAAGTTGAGACCCAGTACTTC.

The chain recombines TRBV9 with TRBJ1-2; 7 bases are a match to TRBD1. In germline, CDR1 is SGDLS, CDR2 YYNGEE. CDR3 length: 17 residues. V lost 3 bases, J lost 8 bases, and 19 bases stayed unmatched. CDR3 sequence reads: CASSAPTGPSFKEGYTF. CDR3 coding DNA: TGTGCCAGCAGCGCCCCGACAGGGCCTTCATTTAAAGAGGGCTACACCTTC.

This clonotype was seen a few times. V gene TRBV7-3 combines with J gene TRBJ2-3; D gene uncertain. The CDR3 spans 12 residues. Trimming took off 6 bases at V and 4 bases at J, with 8 bases between the two ends. Germline V gives CDR1 SGHTA, CDR2 FQGTGA. The CDR3 DNA reads as TGTGCCAGCAGTCAAAATCCAGATACGCAGTATTTT. It specifies CASSQNPDTQYF. The entire variable domain, with the rest obtained from reference TRBV7-3 and TRBJ2-3, is as follows: GAGVSQTPSNKVTEKGKYVELRCDPISGHTALYWYRQSLGQGPEFLIYFQGTGAADDSGLPNDRFFAVRPEGSVSTLKIQRTERGDSAVYLCASSQNPDTQYFGPGTRLTVL.

The chain joins TRBV20-1 to TRBJ2-3; D is possibly TRBD1 (6 bases). This CDR3 has 13 amino acids. Germline assignment: CDR1 DFQATT and CDR2 SNEGSKA (reference sequence). CDR3 loop: CSLQGSNTDTQYF. DNA for the CDR3: TGCAGCTTACAGGGATCGAACACAGATACGCAGTATTTT.

This rearrangement joins TRBV20-1 to TRBJ2-1; 10 nucleotides match TRBD2. Unmatched junction bases numbered 7, after V lost 1 base and J lost 7 bases. CDR3 length: 15 amino acids. Germline CDR1 and CDR2: DFQATT and SNEGSKA (reference sequence). CDR3 residues: CSARALAGVLNEQFF. The CDR3 nucleotides read TGCAGTGCTAGAGCTCTAGCGGGGGTTTTAAATGAGCAGTTCTTC.

In this sample, this clonotype turned up a few times. V gene TRBV29-1 combines with J gene TRBJ1-1; D not resolved. Germline CDR1 reads SQVTM; CDR2 reads ANQGSEA. This CDR3 has 11 amino acids. V dropped 5 bases and J dropped 1 base, with 5 bases sitting between them. Written as DNA, the CDR3 is TGCAGCGTTTCGCGGAACACTGAAGCTTTCTTT. Translation gives CSVSRNTEAFF.

The chain joins TRBV24-1 to TRBJ1-2; TRBD1 aligns across 7 bases. The CDR3 contains 14 residues. From germline, CDR1 is KGHDR and CDR2 SFDVKD. Germline trimming cut 4 bases from V and 3 bases from J; bases unmatched to any gene: 4. The CDR3 sequence is CATSETGRDYGYTF. For the CDR3, the DNA is TGTGCCACCAGTGAGACAGGGAGGGACTATGGCTACACCTTC.

The gene calls are TRBV7-2 and TRBJ2-4, with D perhaps TRBD1 (6 bases). Germline-derived CDR1 and CDR2 are SGHTA and FQGNSA. V was clipped by 5 bases and J by 4 bases, with 15 bases between them. The CDR3 is 15 amino acids. Here the CDR3 DNA reads TGTGCCAGCAGCAAGGGGGAGAGACTGAAAAACATTCAGTACTTC. It yields the protein CASSKGERLKNIQYF.